What follows describes a single T cell receptor (beta chain). This sample was taken from a study of blood T cell repertoires in COVID-19. V dropped 4 bases and J dropped 8 bases, with 21 bases sitting between them. Germline lookup yields CDR1 SGHRS and CDR2 YFSETQ. This CDR3 spans 16 amino acids. Here immunoSEQ multiplex PCR was the method, and the copy in TCRdb shows in-frame clones only, minus some. The sample carries about 87,000 clones, around 85% recorded once. The gene calls are TRBV5-1 and TRBJ1-4; tentatively, D is TRBD1 (5 bases). The sample consisted of peripheral blood. This receptor was identified in an elderly woman with COVID-19, enrolled during active disease. CDR3 loop: CASSPGGIRTGEKLFF. The CDR3 DNA follows: TGCGCCAGCAGCCCCGGGGGGATCCGGACCGGGGAAAAACTGTTTTTT.